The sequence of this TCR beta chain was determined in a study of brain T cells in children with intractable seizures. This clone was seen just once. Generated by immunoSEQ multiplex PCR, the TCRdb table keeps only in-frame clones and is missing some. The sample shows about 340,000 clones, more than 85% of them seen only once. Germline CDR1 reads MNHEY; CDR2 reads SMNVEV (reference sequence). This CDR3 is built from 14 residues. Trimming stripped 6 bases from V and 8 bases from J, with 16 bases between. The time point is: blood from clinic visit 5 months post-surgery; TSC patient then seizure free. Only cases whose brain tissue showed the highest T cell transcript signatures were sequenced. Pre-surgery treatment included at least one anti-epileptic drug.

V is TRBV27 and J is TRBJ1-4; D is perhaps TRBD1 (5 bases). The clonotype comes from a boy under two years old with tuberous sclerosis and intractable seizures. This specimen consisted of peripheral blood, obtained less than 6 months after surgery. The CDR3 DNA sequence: TGTGCCAGCAGAGGGGCAGTTTCCGGGGAAAAACTGTTTTTT. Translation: CASRGAVSGEKLFF.